The T cell receptor (beta chain) described here comes from a study of identical twins. CDR1 is SGHTA, CDR2 FQGNSA, per germline. The CDR3 is 17 amino acids. The trim removed 2 bases at V and 0 bases at J, leaving 4 bases unmatched. TCRdb reanalysed the 5' RACE reads using MiXCR and keeps one entry per CDR3 protein. Among some 1,600,000 distinct CDR3 sequences listed, more than 30% were seen once. The sequence was collected from a newborn girl in good health. The chain links TRBV7-2 to TRBJ2-4, with 10 bases aligning to TRBD2. What was sequenced was cord blood. This CDR3 is CASSLPGLAAAKNIQYF. Here the CDR3 DNA reads TGTGCCAGCAGCTTACCCGGACTAGCGGCAGCCAAAAACATTCAGTACTTC.